The table lists the clone carrying this T cell receptor (beta chain) with a few counts. Its target is not known. Markers CD45RO/CCR7/CD25/CD127/CD95/CD27 served to sort CD4+ naive, central memory, regulatory and stem cell-like memory cells. What was sequenced were expressed TCRB transcripts, since all of the isolated RNA had been reverse transcribed. The table came from immunoSEQ multiplex PCR; TCRdb's copy has only in-frame clones and leaves some out. This table has 300,000 to 350,000 clones, 13% appearing once. Germline V lookup: CDR1 SGDLS, CDR2 YYNGEE. Trimming cost V 0 bases and J 6 bases; bases outside gene matches: 1. The CDR3 spans 13 residues. This entry is derived from a study of beta chain features in type 1 diabetes. Study overall: No patient-donor differences in age, gender, total cells or subset yield. Study-wide points: Moderate yet significant TCRB CDR3 shortening was seen in Type 1 diabetes patients in all four CD4+ subsets. Patients with type 1 diabetes carried fewer insertions and had more deletions at their VDJ junctions. Compared to healthy donors, patients appeared to have naive, central memory and Treg TCRB repertoires that were more alike.

The sequence derives from a woman younger than 35 with type 1 diabetes. V usage is TRBV9 and J usage is TRBJ2-7; 9 bases match TRBD1. The sequencing input was naive CD4+ T cells from blood. The CDR3 loop reads CASSVETGGEQYF. CDR3 DNA sequence: TGTGCCAGCAGCGTAGAGACAGGGGGCGAGCAGTACTTC.